What follows are 4 T cell receptor beta chains derived from one specimen sequenced in a study of blood T cells in healthy people across ages. Then a second PCR, running about 7 to 11 cycles, was carried out with a sample-barcoded 5' primer and a J-beta primer mix. Using its own MiXCR run on the 5' RACE reads, TCRdb lists one record per CDR3 protein. This table has about 2 million distinct CDR3 sequences, 49% appearing once. Sequenced sample: blood. These receptors came from a woman aged 35 to 49 in good health.

The chain links TRBV7-2 to TRBJ1-5; no clear D. Looked up from germline, CDR1 is SGHTA and CDR2 is FQGNSA. The CDR3 has 15 amino acids. The V and J ends lost 3 bases and 7 bases respectively, with 16 bases between them. The CDR3 is CASSLDPIPKQPQHF. CDR3 bases: TGTGCCAGCAGCTTGGACCCTATACCAAAACAGCCCCAGCATTTT. Together with reference TRBV7-2 and TRBJ1-5, the CDR3 gives the full variable domain: GAGVSQSPSNKVTEKGKDVELRCDPISGHTALYWYRQSLGQGLEFLIYFQGNSAPDKSGLPSDRFSAERTGGSVSTLTIQRTQQEDSAVYLCASSLDPIPKQPQHFGDGTRLSIL.

The chain has TRBV7-2 and TRBJ2-1; TRBD1 matches 8 bases. Germline CDR1 and CDR2: SGHTA and FQGNSA. CDR3 length: 14 amino acids. V dropped 5 bases and J dropped 7; count of bases not matched to a gene: 7. CDR3 loop: CASSDRQGRNEQFF. Written as DNA, the CDR3 is TGTGCCAGCAGCGACCGACAGGGGAGGAATGAGCAGTTCTTC.

A few counts support this clonotype. This rearrangement joins TRBV20-1 to TRBJ1-5; 9 nucleotides agree with TRBD1. Germline V gene sequence: CDR1 DFQATT, CDR2 SNEGSKA (reference sequence). The V gene end was trimmed by 1 base and the J gene end by 6 bases; junction bases not matched to a gene: 13. The CDR3 is made up of 17 amino acids. The CDR3 protein is CSARALGTGRVSQPQHF. The CDR3 DNA reads as TGCAGTGCTAGAGCTTTAGGGACAGGGAGGGTCAGTCAGCCCCAGCATTTT.

J is TRBJ2-7 and V is TRBV6-1, with 7 bases lining up with TRBD2. CDR1 is MNHNS, CDR2 SASEGT, per germline. CDR3 size: 13 residues. Germline trimming cut 2 bases from V and 6 bases from J; bases unmatched to any gene: 4. In DNA, the CDR3 is TGTGCCAGCAGTGAACTCTGGACTAGCGAGCAGTACTTC. It codes for CASSELWTSEQYF.